This TCR beta chain was identified in a study of T cell repertoires in cytomegalovirus infection (dated by TCRdb to between 2018 and 2021). With respect to the entire study: Donor HLA type was relevant to the analysis, as public TCR beta signatures indicated carriage of CMV infection together with the matching HLA type.

V is clipped by 4 bases and J by 0 bases, and the sequence between their germline boundaries is 14 bases long. From a lookup of the germline V gene (reference sequence), CDR1 and CDR2 are SGHNT and YYREEE. The CDR3 has 16 amino acids, counting the end cysteine and phenylalanine. The only DNA kept is the CDR3, 48 bases in frame from the first base. Overall study results and their limits: In the ex vivo response, HLA-C-restricted CMV-specific TCR beta clonotypes were dominant, and in two of eight donors the single most frequent clonotype came from this HLA-C-restricted group. In both this cohort and an independent cohort of approximately 350 donors, the cumulative frequency of public TCR beta family members distinguished carriers of CMV infection plus the relevant HLA type.

Sequencer: Illumina HiSeq 1500. The public sequencing data were trimmed at Q25 with fastp and processed into clonotypes with MiXCR by TCRdb, which kept only in-frame beta chains. Each CDR3 protein appears once, grouped with its most common genes and DNA. The sample yields roughly 760,000 distinct CDR3 sequences; roughly 36% were counted once. Of the sample, roughly 2.9% falls within the top ten clones. This clonotype was found a few times. Its antigen is still unknown. Nothing much larger sits one base from this clone, and base qualities are not available. The rearranged segments are TRBV5-4 and TRBJ1-3; TRBD1 is a possible D gene, resting on 5 matching bases. The sequence was obtained from a human donor in good health (CMV status not recorded). Some clones in this sample may be carry-over from other donors' samples. Material for sequencing was PBMCs. The CDR3 sequence is CASSARGASSGNTIYF. The bases are TGTGCCAGCAGCGCCCGAGGGGCCTCCTCTGGAAACACCATATATTTT.